Listed below are T cell receptor beta chains from one sample, sequenced in a study of blood T cell repertoires in COVID-19. Using immunoSEQ multiplex PCR, the repertoire was profiled, and TCRdb retains in-frame clones only, with some absent. The sample holds around 56,000 clones; about 93% are singletons and the top ten take roughly 15%. The sample comprised peripheral blood. The source is an older man with acute or convalescent COVID-19. The CDR3 runs from the conserved cysteine through the conserved F or W. The D gene is left open where the match is weak.

D	V	J	DNA	CDR3
NA	TRBV19	TRBJ2-7	TGTGCCAGTAGTAACAGGGAAAGGGGCCACGAGCAGTACTTC	CASSNRERGHEQYF
NA	TRBV29-1	TRBJ2-7	TGCAGCCCCTTTGGTCGGTTCTACGAGCAGTACTTC	CSPFGRFYEQYF
TRBD1	TRBV18	TRBJ1-1	TGTGCCAGCTCACCACCGGCAGGGGGAACTGAAGCTTTCTTT	CASSPPAGGTEAFF
NA	TRBV3-1/TRBV3-2	TRBJ1-5	TGTGCCAGCAGCCCTCGACGGAGTAATCAGCCCCAGCATTTT	CASSPRRSNQPQHF
TRBD1	TRBV6-5	TRBJ2-5	TGTGCCACCTGGGACAGGGGAGGGCAAGAGACCCAGTACTTC	CATWDRGGQETQYF
TRBD1	TRBV30	TRBJ1-5	TGTGCCTGGAGTGTACAGGGGAATCAGCCCCAGCATTTT	CAWSVQGNQPQHF
TRBD1	TRBV7-8	TRBJ1-6	TGTGCCAGCAGCCCTAGGGCCGGGACAGGGGACTCACCCCTCCACTTT	CASSPRAGTGDSPLHF
TRBD1	TRBV30	TRBJ2-7	TGTGCCTGGAGCTCGGGACAGGGAATGGGGGAGCAGTACTTC	CAWSSGQGMGEQYF
NA	TRBV3-1/TRBV3-2	TRBJ1-5	TGTGCCAGCAGCCAAGGAGATCAGCCCCAGCATTTT	CASSQGDQPQHF
NA	TRBV7-6	TRBJ1-6	TGTGCCAGCAGCTCGGACAGCTATAATTCACCCCTCCACTTT	CASSSDSYNSPLHF